The 2 T cell receptor beta chains reported below all come from one sample, sequenced in a study of OX40 agonist ivuxolimab in advanced cancers. Clones were sequenced by immunoSEQ multiplex PCR, and TCRdb holds only the in-frame ones, with some missing. The data hold 75,000 to 90,000 clones, with approximately 90% observed a single time. This sample comprised CD4+ or CD8+ T cells sorted from blood, obtained in a trial of the OX40 agonist ivuxolimab. The source of these receptors is an adult with an advanced solid tumor such as melanoma, head and neck, liver or kidney cancer.

The chain has TRBV19 and TRBJ2-3, with 7 bases that match TRBD2. Trimming cost V 6 bases and J 4 bases; bases outside gene matches: 7. The CDR3 is 14 amino acids. The V gene's germline CDR1 is LNHDA and CDR2 SQIVND (reference sequence). DNA for the CDR3: TGTGCCAGTAGGGGAGGGTCGTCGGCAGATACGCAGTATTTT. As protein: CASRGGSSADTQYF.

The chain employs TRBV5-6 and TRBJ2-1; D unclear. The CDR3 runs to 12 residues. Germline CDR1 SGHDT, CDR2 YYEEEE. V lost 0 bases to trimming and J lost 9 bases, with 7 bases between them. CDR3 loop: CASSLVAGEQFF. The CDR3 nucleotides are TGTGCCAGCAGCTTGGTAGCAGGTGAGCAGTTCTTC.